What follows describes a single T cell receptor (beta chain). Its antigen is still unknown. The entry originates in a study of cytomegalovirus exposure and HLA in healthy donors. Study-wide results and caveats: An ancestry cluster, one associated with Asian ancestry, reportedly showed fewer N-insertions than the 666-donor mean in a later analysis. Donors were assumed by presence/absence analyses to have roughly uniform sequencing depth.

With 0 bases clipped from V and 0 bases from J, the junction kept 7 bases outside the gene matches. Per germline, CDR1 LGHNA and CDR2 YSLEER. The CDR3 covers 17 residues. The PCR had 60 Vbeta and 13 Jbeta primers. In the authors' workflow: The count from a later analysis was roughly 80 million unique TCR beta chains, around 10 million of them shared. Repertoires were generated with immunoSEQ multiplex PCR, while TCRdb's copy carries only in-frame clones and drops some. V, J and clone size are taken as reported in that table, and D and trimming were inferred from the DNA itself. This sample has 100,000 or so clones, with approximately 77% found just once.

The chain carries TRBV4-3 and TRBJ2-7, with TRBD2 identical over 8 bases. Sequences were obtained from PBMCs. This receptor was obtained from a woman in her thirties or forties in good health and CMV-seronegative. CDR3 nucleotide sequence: TGCGCCAGCAGCCAAGAGGGAGCGGGGGCCGTCTCCTACGAGCAGTACTTC. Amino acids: CASSQEGAGAVSYEQYF.